Following are 31 T cell receptor beta chains from one sample sequenced in a study of blood T cell repertoires in COVID-19. Clones were read by immunoSEQ multiplex PCR, and TCRdb kept only the in-frame ones, dropping some. The repertoire includes about 210,000 clones, around 83% of them detected once, and roughly 25% sits in the top ten. The sequenced sample consisted of PBMCs or T cells enriched from blood (not recorded which). The source is a woman in her thirties or forties in a cohort exposed to, infected with or recovered from COVID-19 (not recorded which).

The rearrangement joins TRBV4-2 to TRBJ1-1; D uncertain. The CDR3 runs 18 residues. Germline CDR1 and CDR2: LGHNA and YNFKEQ. Trimming left V 0 bases short and J 0 bases short, with 17 bases between. CDR3 nucleotide sequence: TGTGCCAGCAGCCAAGAAAACCCCGTTGGCAGATTGAACACTGAAGCTTTCTTT. This encodes CASSQENPVGRLNTEAFF.

The chain couples TRBV4-1 to TRBJ1-3; the D is unclear. With 0 bases removed from V and 0 bases from J, the gap between germline ends came to 12 bases. The V gene's germline CDR1 is MGHRA and CDR2 YSYEKL. CDR3 size: 17 residues. DNA for the CDR3: TGCGCCAGCAGCCAAGAAGTGGGAGCGTCCTCTGGAAACACCATATATTTT. This encodes CASSQEVGASSGNTIYF.

V gene TRBV11-2 combines with J gene TRBJ2-1; TRBD2 agrees at 7 bases. Germline loops: CDR1 SGHAT, CDR2 FQNNGV. V lost 7 bases, J lost 6 bases, and 12 bases stayed unmatched. The CDR3 is made up of 15 amino acids. Here the CDR3 DNA reads TGTGCCAGCACCCATCTAGCGGCAAGAGGCAATGAGCAGTTCTTC. Translation: CASTHLAARGNEQFF.

The CDR3 reads CATSFLDTQYF. In DNA, the CDR3 is TGTGCCACCAGCTTTTTAGATACGCAGTATTTT. The chain employs TRBV24-1 and TRBJ2-3; D call uncertain. The V end lost 7 bases, the J end lost 5 bases, and 6 bases lay between the germline ends. Per germline, CDR1 KGHDR and CDR2 SFDVKD. The CDR3 is made up of 11 amino acids.

V usage is TRBV19 and J usage is TRBJ2-3; 9 bases match TRBD2. J lost 1 base, V lost 4 bases, and 3 bases had no gene match. The germline gives CDR1 LNHDA, CDR2 SQIVND (reference sequence). The CDR3 consists of 15 residues. Here the CDR3 reads CASSTSSGGTDTQYF. The DNA of the CDR3 is TGTGCCAGTAGTACCTCTAGCGGGGGCACAGATACGCAGTATTTT.

V and J are TRBV19 and TRBJ2-7; 10 bases agree with TRBD1. From germline, CDR1 is LNHDA and CDR2 SQIVND (reference sequence). The CDR3 runs 15 residues. V gave up 6 bases and J gave up 2 bases; unmatched junction bases: 7. The CDR3 DNA follows: TGTGCCAGTAGACCCCGGGACAGGGGCACCTACGAGCAGTACTTC. This codes for CASRPRDRGTYEQYF.

The V call is TRBV27, the J call TRBJ1-2, with D tentatively TRBD1 (5 bases). Germline lookup yields CDR1 MNHEY and CDR2 SMNVEV (reference sequence). Deletions cut 0 bases from V and 5 bases from J, with 13 bases between. The CDR3 spans 15 residues. CDR3 sequence reads: CASSLSIYAGYGYTF. Written as DNA, the CDR3 is TGTGCCAGCAGTTTATCGATTTACGCAGGGTATGGCTACACCTTC.

The rearrangement joins TRBV7-8 to TRBJ2-5; a possible D gene is TRBD1 (6 bases). The CDR3 totals 17 residues. CDR1 is SGHVS and CDR2 is FQNEAQ in the germline V gene. V was trimmed by 5 bases and J by 5 bases, leaving 24 bases between them. The CDR3 DNA follows: TGTGCCAGCAGCGTAGTGTGGGGTGGGACGAGGGGGGAGACCCAGTACTTC. Encoded protein: CASSVVWGGTRGETQYF.

The CDR3 loop reads CASSPRADLTPLAKNIQYF. CDR3 nucleotide sequence: TGTGCCAGCTCACCACGGGCTGACCTAACCCCACTAGCCAAAAACATTCAGTACTTC. This rearrangement joins TRBV18 to TRBJ2-4; D not certain. CDR1 and CDR2 from the germline V gene are KGHSH and LQKENI. V lost 1 base to trimming and J lost 0 bases, with 19 bases between them. The CDR3 loop spans 19 amino acids. The variable domain in full, completed from reference TRBV18 and TRBJ2-4, reads NAGVMQNPRHLVRRRGQEARLRCSPMKGHSHVYWYRQLPEEGLKFMVYLQKENIIDESGMPKERFSAEFPKEGPSILRIQQVVRGDSAAYFCASSPRADLTPLAKNIQYFGAGTRLSVL.

The CDR3, as DNA: TGTGCCAGCAGCTTATACAGGGGGAGCAATCAGCCCCAGCATTTT. Amino acid sequence: CASSLYRGSNQPQHF. The chain has TRBV7-2 and TRBJ1-5, with 8 bases fitting TRBD1. CDR3 length equals 15 residues. Germline V gene lookup returns CDR1 SGHTA and CDR2 FQGNSA. V lost 2 bases and J lost 1; bases outside the gene matches: 1. The variable domain in full, with the rest retrieved from reference TRBV7-2 and TRBJ1-5, is GAGVSQSPSNKVTEKGKDVELRCDPISGHTALYWYRQSLGQGLEFLIYFQGNSAPDKSGLPSDRFSAERTGGSVSTLTIQRTQQEDSAVYLCASSLYRGSNQPQHFGDGTRLSIL.

Turning to this clone: This sample also contains other DNA sequences that code for the same CDR3. This chain connects TRBV27 to TRBJ1-5; D may be TRBD1 (5 bases). In germline, CDR1 is MNHEY, CDR2 SMNVEV (reference sequence). CDR3 length: 13 residues. V gave up 5 bases and J gave up 6 bases, with 11 bases separating them. For the CDR3, the DNA is TGTGCCAGCAGTCTCCAGGGCGGTCAGCCCCAGCATTTT. Amino acids: CASSLQGGQPQHF.

This clone was seen a few times. The rearrangement uses TRBV6-1 and TRBJ1-1; D possibly corresponds to TRBD1 (5 bases). CDR1 is MNHNS and CDR2 is SASEGT in the germline V gene. CDR3 size: 16 residues. Trimming shortened V by 4 bases and J by 2 bases, and 17 bases separated the two germline ends. CDR3 coding DNA: TGTGCCAGCAGTGCCCGCTATCAGGGACTTAACACTGAAGCTTTCTTT. This encodes CASSARYQGLNTEAFF.

V and J are TRBV27 and TRBJ2-1; the match to TRBD2 covers 11 bases. CDR3 size: 14 residues. The trim removed 9 bases at V and 4 bases at J, leaving 5 bases unmatched. Germline CDR1 and CDR2: MNHEY and SMNVEV (reference sequence). CDR3 sequence (DNA): TGTGCCAGTCAAACTAGCGGGGGATACAATGAGCAGTTCTTC. This sequence encodes CASQTSGGYNEQFF.

This clone was observed a single time. The gene calls are TRBV6-5 and TRBJ2-1; TRBD2 matches 10 bases. Trimming cost V 7 bases and J 5 bases; bases outside gene matches: 8. Germline V gives CDR1 MNHEY, CDR2 SVGAGI. The CDR3 is 15 amino acids. This CDR3 reads CASTPGLAKHNEQFF. CDR3 in DNA: TGTGCCAGCACCCCGGGACTAGCGAAGCACAATGAGCAGTTCTTC.

CDR3 residues: CASLGTNYGYTF. In nucleotides, the CDR3 is TGTGCCTCCCTGGGCACCAACTATGGCTACACCTTC. J is TRBJ1-2 and V is TRBV3-1 (or the pseudogene TRBV3-2); unclear D gene. Germline V gives CDR1 LGHDT, CDR2 YNNKEL (reference sequence). The CDR3 sequence is 12 residues long. The ends were cut back, 11 bases at V and 2 bases at J, with 12 bases in the middle.

The rearrangement links TRBV5-5 to TRBJ2-3; D may be TRBD2 (6 bases). This CDR3 comprises 14 residues. V was cut by 0 bases and J by 5 bases, with 10 bases left in between. The germline CDR1 and CDR2 sequences are SGHKS and YYEKEE (reference sequence). The CDR3, as DNA: TGTGCCAGCAGCTTGGCCGGGACTCAAGATACGCAGTATTTT. This sequence encodes CASSLAGTQDTQYF.

This chain links TRBV5-1 with TRBJ2-1; no reliable D call. V lost 0 bases to trimming and J lost 4 bases, with 5 bases between them. The CDR3 has 13 residues. Germline-derived CDR1 and CDR2 are SGHRS and YFSETQ. As DNA, the CDR3 is TGCGCCAGCAGCTTGGACCTATACAATGAGCAGTTCTTC. It yields the protein CASSLDLYNEQFF.

The chain combines TRBV7-7 with TRBJ2-1; TRBD2 matches 11 bases. The CDR3 spans 16 residues. Germline assignment: CDR1 SSHAT and CDR2 FNYEAQ (reference sequence). With 5 bases clipped from V and 7 bases from J, the junction kept 10 bases outside the gene matches. In DNA form, the CDR3 reads TGTGCCAGCAGCCCTAACCGACTAGCGGGATTTAATGAGCAGTTCTTC. Translated: CASSPNRLAGFNEQFF.

A single count supports this clone. The V gene is TRBV5-1, the J gene TRBJ2-5, with 13 nucleotides matching TRBD2. The germline V gene encodes CDR1 SGHRS and CDR2 YFSETQ. This CDR3 has 15 residues. J was trimmed by 2 bases and V by 3 bases; bases with no gene match: 1. The CDR3 loop reads CASSSGLAGQETQYF. CDR3 in DNA: TGCGCCAGCAGCTCGGGACTAGCGGGGCAAGAGACCCAGTACTTC.

The V and J genes are TRBV13 and TRBJ1-1; D unclear. V was cut by 4 bases and J by 5 bases, with 17 bases left in between. The CDR3 runs 15 residues. Germline V gives CDR1 PRHDT, CDR2 FYEKMQ (reference sequence). The CDR3 protein is CASSSFTTAGTEAFF. The CDR3 DNA follows: TGTGCCAGCAGCTCCTTCACGACTGCTGGAACTGAAGCTTTCTTT.

The chain recombines TRBV11-2 with TRBJ2-1, with 7 bases identical to TRBD2. This CDR3 is built from 12 residues. CDR1 and CDR2 from the germline V gene are SGHAT and FQNNGV. Trimming took 5 bases from V and 10 from J; bases not matched to a gene: 5. The CDR3 DNA follows: TGTGCCAGCAGCATGGGACTAACAGAGCAGTTCTTC. Residues: CASSMGLTEQFF. The full variable domain, its missing parts supplied by reference TRBV11-2 and TRBJ2-1, is EAGVAQSPRYKIIEKRQSVAFWCNPISGHATLYWYQQILGQGPKLLIQFQNNGVVDDSQLPKDRFSAERLKGVDSTLKIQPAKLEDSAVYLCASSMGLTEQFFGPGTRLTVL.

V usage is TRBV2 and J usage is TRBJ1-6, with D perhaps matching TRBD1 (5 bases). The CDR3 runs 13 residues. Germline lookup yields CDR1 SNHLY and CDR2 FYNNEI. Trimming pared 7 bases from V and 9 bases from J, leaving 13 bases between. CDR3 residues: CASNGRGGSPLHF. CDR3 bases: TGTGCCAGCAACGGGCGCGGGGGTTCACCCCTCCACTTT.

The J gene is TRBJ2-3, the V gene TRBV2, with D possibly matching TRBD2 (5 bases). Germline-derived CDR1 and CDR2 are SNHLY and FYNNEI. Trimming removed 4 bases at V and 5 bases at J, with 13 bases between. The CDR3 spans 14 residues. CDR3 sequence reads: CASSGRREKDTQYF. CDR3 nucleotide sequence: TGTGCCAGCAGTGGCCGTCGGGAAAAAGATACGCAGTATTTT.

The chain joins TRBV6-5 to TRBJ2-1, with a weak D call TRBD1 (6 bases). Per the germline V gene, CDR1 is MNHEY and CDR2 is SVGAGI. The CDR3 consists of 16 residues. V was clipped by 0 bases and J by 4 bases, with 13 bases between them. The CDR3 DNA follows: TGTGCCAGCAGTTACTCATTCAGGGACATTTACAATGAGCAGTTCTTC. Protein sequence: CASSYSFRDIYNEQFF.

This clone appeared once. The chain employs TRBV28 and TRBJ2-1; 8 bases are shared with TRBD1. V was clipped by 6 bases and J by 0 bases; unmatched bases: 4. The CDR3 is 15 amino acids. From germline, CDR1 is MDHEN and CDR2 SYDVKM. The CDR3 sequence: CASRGQASSYNEQFF. The CDR3 DNA follows: TGTGCCAGCAGGGGACAGGCGAGCTCCTACAATGAGCAGTTCTTC. Drawing the rest from reference TRBV28 and TRBJ2-1, the complete variable domain is DVKVTQSSRYLVKRTGEKVFLECVQDMDHENMFWYRQDPGLGLRLIYFSYDVKMKEKGDIPEGYSVSREKKERFSLILESASTNQTSMYLCASRGQASSYNEQFFGPGTRLTVL.

V is TRBV12-3 or TRBV12-4 and J is TRBJ1-2; D is possibly TRBD1 (6 bases). Trimming took 7 bases from V and 4 from J, leaving 13 bases between them. The CDR3 is 13 amino acids. Here the CDR3 DNA reads TGTGCCAGCAAATCCACAGGGCCCTATGGCTACACCTTC. Its translation: CASKSTGPYGYTF.

The V gene is TRBV19, the J gene TRBJ1-5, with D maybe TRBD1 (5 bases). CDR1 and CDR2 (germline): LNHDA, SQIVND (reference sequence). This CDR3 comprises 16 residues. V lost 6 bases and J lost 3, with 18 bases in between. The CDR3 region is CASRMGRGLYNQPQHF. The DNA of the CDR3 is TGTGCCAGTAGGATGGGAAGGGGCTTGTACAATCAGCCCCAGCATTTT. Full variable domain (remainder filled in from reference TRBV19 and TRBJ1-5): DGGITQSPKYLFRKEGQNVTLSCEQNLNHDAMYWYRQDPGQGLRLIYYSQIVNDFQKGDIAEGYSVSREKKESFPLTVTSAQKNPTAFYLCASRMGRGLYNQPQHFGDGTRLSIL.

The chain couples TRBV27 to TRBJ1-1, with D possibly matching TRBD1 (5 bases). Germline loops: CDR1 MNHEY, CDR2 SMNVEV (reference sequence). The V gene lost 3 bases and the J gene lost 0 bases, with 11 bases spanning the gap. The CDR3 is 15 amino acids. The CDR3 reads CASSFNRDLNTEAFF. The CDR3 DNA reads TGTGCCAGCAGTTTCAATAGGGACTTGAACACTGAAGCTTTCTTT.

This clone was observed a few times. The same CDR3 also results from other DNA sequences found in this sample. This chain uses TRBV29-1 with TRBJ1-1; D possibly corresponds to TRBD1 (5 bases). CDR3 size: 13 residues. The germline V and J ends were trimmed by 7 bases and 0 bases, with 12 bases remaining between them. Germline loops: CDR1 SQVTM, CDR2 ANQGSEA. CDR3 DNA: TGCAGCGGACTGACAGACTTGAACACTGAAGCTTTCTTT. As protein: CSGLTDLNTEAFF.

This clone was found a few times. V is TRBV19 and J is TRBJ2-1; 10 bases align to TRBD1. The ends lost 5 bases at V and 6 bases at J; junction bases unmatched: 7. There are 15 residues in the CDR3. Germline lookup yields CDR1 LNHDA and CDR2 SQIVND (reference sequence). CDR3 DNA: TGTGCCAGTAGTTTCTGGACAGGGGGGAGCAATGAGCAGTTCTTC. This codes for CASSFWTGGSNEQFF.

CDR3 sequence: CASSLLAGGSGTEAFF. The CDR3 bases are TGTGCCAGCAGCTTACTCGCGGGGGGAAGCGGCACTGAAGCTTTCTTT. This chain connects TRBV5-6 to TRBJ1-1; a possible D gene is TRBD1 (5 bases). The ends were cut back, 2 bases at V and 4 bases at J, with 18 bases in the middle. CDR1 SGHDT and CDR2 YYEEEE come from the germline V gene. The CDR3 length is 16 residues.